This TCR beta chain was found in a study of Ad26.COV2.S vaccination and SARS-CoV-2 variants. Some clones are missing from TCRdb's copy, which holds only in-frame ones; the method was immunoSEQ multiplex PCR. This table holds 400,000 to 450,000 clones, around 90% found once. This CDR3 region has 15 residues. The germline gives CDR1 SGHNT, CDR2 YYREEE (reference sequence). After removal of 4 bases from V and 1 base from J, the junction contained 5 bases not matched to a gene. Details on this clone: Antigen: not known.

Study-wide findings and caveats: Comparable non-spike TCR breadth was observed in vaccine and placebo recipients.

The treatment is: 15 to 20 received Ad26.COV2.S at low or high dose, single or two shots; about 5 received placebo; per-sample allocation not given. Day 63 after the first injection of vaccine or placebo was the sampling time. An Ad26 vector expressing Wuhan-strain SARS-CoV-2 spike served as the vaccine. The source is a person aged 18-65 years who received the Ad26.COV2.S COVID-19 vaccine or a placebo. The rearrangement uses TRBV5-4 and TRBJ2-1; 7 nucleotides match TRBD1. The source material was peripheral blood, sampled in a trial of Ad26.COV2.S vaccine versus placebo. For the CDR3, the DNA is TGTGCCAGCAGCCTCAGACAGGGATCCTACAATGAGCAGTTCTTC. This gives the protein CASSLRQGSYNEQFF.